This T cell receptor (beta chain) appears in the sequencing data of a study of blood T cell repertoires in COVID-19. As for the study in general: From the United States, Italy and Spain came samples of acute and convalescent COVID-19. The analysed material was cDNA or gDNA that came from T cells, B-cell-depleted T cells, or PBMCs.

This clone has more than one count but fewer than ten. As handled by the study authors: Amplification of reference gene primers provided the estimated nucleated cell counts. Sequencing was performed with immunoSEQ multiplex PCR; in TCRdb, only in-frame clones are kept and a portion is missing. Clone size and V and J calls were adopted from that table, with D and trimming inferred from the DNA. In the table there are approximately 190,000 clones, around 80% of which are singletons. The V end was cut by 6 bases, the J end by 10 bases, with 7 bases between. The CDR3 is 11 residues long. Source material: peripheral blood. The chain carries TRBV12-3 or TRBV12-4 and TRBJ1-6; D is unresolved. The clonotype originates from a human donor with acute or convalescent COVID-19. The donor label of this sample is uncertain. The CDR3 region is CASRGASPLHF. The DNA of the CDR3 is TGTGCCAGCAGAGGAGCCTCACCCCTCCACTTT.